The rows below give T cell receptor beta chains drawn from one sample of a study. TCRdb itself ran the 5' RACE reads through MiXCR, one entry per CDR3 protein. The data show around 4,800 distinct CDR3 sequences, about three quarters seen once. The sequencing input was naive CD4+ T cells sorted from blood. These receptors originate from a female donor with breast cancer. Both conserved end residues are part of each CDR3. D genes are given only for firm matches. Rows may omit the clone size; those that give it use once, few, many or a size class.

TRBJ1-1 - TRBV4-1 - TGCGCCAGCAGCCAACTTACCCGGACCGAGAAAACTGAAGCTTTCTTT CASSQLTRTEKTEAFF
TRBJ2-7 TRBD1 TRBV7-2 - TGTGCCAGCAGCTTAACGGGACAGCTCTACGAGCAGTACTTC CASSLTGQLYEQYF
TRBJ1-2 - TRBV20-1 - TGCAGTGCTAGACTATTCCATATAGGGGGGGAATATGGCTACACCTTC CSARLFHIGGEYGYTF
TRBJ2-1 - TRBV12-3/TRBV12-4 once TGTGCCAGCAGGGTCCGCGGGAACTACATTGAGCAGTTCTTC CASRVRGNYIEQFF
TRBJ2-5 - TRBV5-6 - TGTGCCAGCACCCCCCGGGGCCAAGAGACCCAGTACTTC CASTPRGQETQYF
TRBJ2-3 TRBD1 TRBV20-1 - TGCAGTGCTAAGGACAGGACAGATACGCAGTATTTT CSAKDRTDTQYF
TRBJ2-1 TRBD2 TRBV4-2 - TGTGCCAGCAGCCAAGAGCCACTAGCGAGAATGAATGAGCAGTTCTTC CASSQEPLARMNEQFF
TRBJ2-5 - TRBV6-6 - TGTGCCAGCACCTCGGCGCTAGAGACCCAGTACTTC CASTSALETQYF
TRBJ2-1 - TRBV12-3/TRBV12-4 - TGTGCTAGTGGTTCCGGCAGCCCTGGTGGTGGTGAGCAGTTCTTC CASGSGSPGGGEQFF
TRBJ2-2 TRBD1 TRBV7-9 - TGTGCCAGCAGCTTACGCGAGGGGGCGGGCGGGGAGCTGTTTTTT CASSLREGAGGELFF
TRBJ2-7 TRBD2 TRBV7-6 once TGTGCCAGCAGCACTCCTCCCGGGACTAGCGGGAGCGTCCAATCCTACGAGCAGTACTTC CASSTPPGTSGSVQSYEQYF
TRBJ2-6 - TRBV15 - TGTGCCACCAGCAGGAGGCTCTCTGGGGCCGACGTCCTGACTTTC CATSRRLSGADVLTF
TRBJ1-2 - TRBV20-1 - TGCAGTGCTAGAGCGACCCAGGCTAACTATGGCTACACCTTC CSARATQANYGYTF
TRBJ1-1 - TRBV4-1 once TGCGCCAGCAGCCGACACACAGGGTATGAAGCTTTCTTT CASSRHTGYEAFF
TRBJ2-5 TRBD1 TRBV6-1 - TGTGCCAGCAGCCGGACAGGGGTGCAAGAGACCCAGTACTTC CASSRTGVQETQYF
TRBJ1-4 TRBD1 TRBV7-6 - TGTGCCAGCAGCTTAGGCAGGGGGCCAAGCGAAAAACTGTTTTTT CASSLGRGPSEKLFF
TRBJ2-7 TRBD2 TRBV4-2 few TGTGCCAGCAGCCAAGCGGGCCTAGCGGGACACAACGAGCAGTACTTC CASSQAGLAGHNEQYF
TRBJ1-6 - TRBV6-5 - TGTGCCAGCACCCGAACGGGGATTGATAATTCACCCCTCCACTTT CASTRTGIDNSPLHF
TRBJ2-1 TRBD1 TRBV6-5 once TGTGCCAGCAGTTCTCCGGGACAGGGAAACAATGAGCAGTTCTTC CASSSPGQGNNEQFF
TRBJ2-7 TRBD1 TRBV11-2 - TGTGCCAGCAGCGTCGGACAGGGGAGTTCCTACGAGCAGTACTTC CASSVGQGSSYEQYF
TRBJ2-7 - TRBV20-1 - TGCAGTGCCGGGCCCTCCTACGAGCAGTACTTC CSAGPSYEQYF
TRBJ2-1 - TRBV7-3 - TGTGCCAGCAGCTCAGGACCGTCCAATGAGCAGTTCTTC CASSSGPSNEQFF
TRBJ2-5 - TRBV20-1 - TGCAGTGCCATGTCGCCCGGGGAGACCCAGTACTTC CSAMSPGETQYF
TRBJ1-1 TRBD1 TRBV10-1 - TGCGCCAGCCTCATGGGACAGAAGAACACTGAAGCTTTCTTT CASLMGQKNTEAFF
TRBJ2-6 TRBD1 TRBV7-3 - TGTGCCAGCAGCTTACGGGACAGGAAGCCTGGGGCCAACGTCCTGACTTTC CASSLRDRKPGANVLTF
TRBJ2-7 - TRBV5-3 few TGTGCCAGAGTCCCCTATGGCCCCTCGGACCCCTACGAGCAGTACTTC CARVPYGPSDPYEQYF
TRBJ2-1 TRBD1 TRBV15 - TGTGCCACCAGCAGAGGACAGGGCTACAATGAGCAGTTCTTC CATSRGQGYNEQFF
TRBJ1-1 - TRBV7-3 - TGTGCCAGCAGCTCCGGGAGGAGTAACACTGAAGCTTTCTTT CASSSGRSNTEAFF
TRBJ2-4 TRBD2 TRBV11-2 - TGTGCCAGCAGCCCCGGGACTAGAAGCATTAAGTACTTC CASSPGTRSIKYF
TRBJ2-2 TRBD2 TRBV12-3/TRBV12-4 - TGTGCCAGCAGTATTCGAGCGGGAGGGTTAACCGGGGAGTTGTTTTTT CASSIRAGGLTGELFF
TRBJ1-2 - TRBV3-1 once TGTGCCAGCAGCACCTGGAGGACCGGAGGCTACACCTTC CASSTWRTGGYTF
TRBJ2-1 - TRBV4-2 - TGTGCCAGCAGCCAAGATAGAGCGGTGCGAGTCCGTAATGAGCAGTTCTTC CASSQDRAVRVRNEQFF
TRBJ2-5 TRBD1 TRBV25-1 - TGTGCCAGCAGTACCGGGACAGGGCGCCGTAAATTTCAAGAGACCCAGTACTTC CASSTGTGRRKFQETQYF
TRBJ2-7 - TRBV12-3/TRBV12-4 - TGTGCCAGCAGTGATGCGGGATACTCCTACGAGCAGTACTTC CASSDAGYSYEQYF
TRBJ1-1 - TRBV15 - TGTGCCACCAGCAGAGATACAGGTGCGACTGAAGCTTTCTTT CATSRDTGATEAFF
TRBJ1-1 - TRBV6-5 - TGTGCCAGCAGTTACTCGGAGGGAAACACTGAAGCTTTCTTT CASSYSEGNTEAFF
TRBJ1-2 TRBD1 TRBV20-1 - TGCAGTTCAAATCCAACAGGGGACTATGGCTACACCTTC CSSNPTGDYGYTF
TRBJ2-1 TRBD1 TRBV5-1 - TGCGCCAGCAGCCCGGGACAGCCACACAATGAGCAGTCCTTC CASSPGQPHNEQSF
TRBJ2-7 - TRBV29-1 few TGCAGCGTTAGATACCAGTCCTACGAGCAGTACTTC CSVRYQSYEQYF
TRBJ1-6 - TRBV6-6 - TGTGCCAGCGAACAGGGCGCCTCTTCACCCCTCCACTTT CASEQGASSPLHF
TRBJ2-7 - TRBV9 - TGTGCCAGCAGCGTAGGTTCTGATTTTGGAGGTTCCGAGCAGTACTTC CASSVGSDFGGSEQYF
TRBJ2-2 - TRBV7-6 few TGTGCCAGCAACTCCGGGACACCGGGCACCGGGGAGCTGTTTTTT CASNSGTPGTGELFF
TRBJ2-1 TRBD2 TRBV5-1 - TGCGCCAGCAGCCCCGGACTAGCGGGGGCTGGGGAGCAGTTCTTC CASSPGLAGAGEQFF
TRBJ1-1 TRBD1 TRBV29-1 large TGCAGCGTCAATACGCGACAGGGAATGAACACTGAAGCTTTCTTT CSVNTRQGMNTEAFF
TRBJ1-2 - TRBV7-9 - TGTGCCAGCAGACCGAGGGCAGGGACCCCTAACTATGGCTACACCTTC CASRPRAGTPNYGYTF
TRBJ1-2 - TRBV7-2 - TGTGCCAGCAGCCGCGTTCTGGATAACTATGGCTACACCTTC CASSRVLDNYGYTF
TRBJ2-3 TRBD2 TRBV5-6 - TGTGCCAGCAGCCGAAGACTAGCGCAAACCACAGATACGCAGTATTTT CASSRRLAQTTDTQYF
TRBJ1-1 - TRBV4-2 once TGTGCCAGCAGCCAAGGGCAGGAGAACACTGAAGCTTTCTTT CASSQGQENTEAFF
TRBJ1-6 TRBD1 TRBV12-3/TRBV12-4 - TGTGCCAGCAGCACAGGGGTTCCCACCTATAATTCACCCCTCCACTTT CASSTGVPTYNSPLHF
TRBJ1-1 - TRBV6-5 few TGTGCCAGCAGTTCGGACGGGGGGGGCACTGAAGCTTTCTTT CASSSDGGGTEAFF